The 18 T cell receptor beta chains given below trace back to one sample, sequenced in a study of T cells in Graves' hyperthyroidism and ophthalmopathy. RNA transcripts were the template for amplifying TCR beta CDR3 regions. A first-round RT-PCR of the TCR CDR3 used the HTBI primer set. From the multiplex PCR reads, TCRdb called clonotypes with MiXCR, one entry per CDR3 protein. The repertoire holds hundreds of thousands of distinct CDR3 sequences, just under 20% seen once, with around 50% in the top ten. The specimen was blood. The receptors were gathered from a man aged 40-49 years with Graves' ophthalmopathy.

This clonotype was counted many times. The chain joins TRBV3-1 to TRBJ2-1; 10 nucleotides match TRBD2. With 8 bases clipped from V and 4 bases from J, the junction kept 8 bases outside the gene matches. This CDR3 region has 15 residues. Germline V gene lookup returns CDR1 LGHDT and CDR2 YNNKEL (reference sequence). CDR3 loop: CASSWTSGVYNEQFF. The CDR3 coding sequence is TGTGCCAGCTCTTGGACTAGCGGCGTATACAATGAGCAGTTCTTC.

The chain carries TRBV6-2 or TRBV6-3 and TRBJ2-1; possible D gene TRBD2, 6 bases. The CDR3 covers 15 residues. CDR1 is MNHEY, CDR2 SVGEGT, per germline. The V and J ends lost 2 bases and 7 bases respectively, with 15 bases between them. The CDR3 is CASSYEGGGSNEQFF. CDR3 coding DNA: TGTGCCAGCAGTTACGAGGGCGGAGGGAGTAATGAGCAGTTCTTC.

The CDR3 DNA is TGCAGTGCTAGAGATCTCGGGGGCCTAAACACCGGGGAGCTGTTTTTT. It encodes CSARDLGGLNTGELFF. This chain links TRBV20-1 with TRBJ2-2, with D perhaps matching TRBD1 or TRBD2 (6 bases each). This CDR3 contains 16 residues. CDR1 DFQATT and CDR2 SNEGSKA come from the germline V gene (reference sequence). The ends were cut back, 0 bases at V and 2 bases at J, with 13 bases in the middle.

This clonotype was counted many times. The V gene is TRBV27, the J gene TRBJ1-2; 8 nucleotides line up with TRBD1. The CDR3 extends over 16 amino acids. CDR1 is MNHEY and CDR2 is SMNVEV in the germline V gene (reference sequence). The V segment lost 4 bases and the J segment 0 bases; nucleotides outside the gene matches: 7. In DNA, the CDR3 is TGTGCCAGCAGTTCGTTCGTGGGACAGGCTAACTATGGCTACACCTTC. Translated, it gives CASSSFVGQANYGYTF.

This clonotype was recorded many times. This chain joins TRBV2 and TRBJ2-7; 7 bases line up with TRBD2. The V gene end was trimmed by 7 bases and the J gene end by 2 bases; junction bases not matched to a gene: 5. From germline, CDR1 is SNHLY and CDR2 FYNNEI. This CDR3 comprises 13 residues. The CDR3 DNA follows: TGTGCCAGCACTGGGAGGGACCCCTACGAGCAGTACTTC. Protein: CASTGRDPYEQYF.

The chain links TRBV30 to TRBJ2-4; D could derive from TRBD1 or TRBD2 (5 bases each). Germline V gene lookup returns CDR1 GTSNPN and CDR2 SVGIG (reference sequence). The CDR3 has 15 residues. V was pared by 0 bases and J by 6 bases, with 15 bases between. The DNA of the CDR3 is TGTGCCTGGAGTGTAGGACGGGGCCGCCGAAACATTCAGTACTTC. This codes for CAWSVGRGRRNIQYF.

The V gene is TRBV5-1, the J gene TRBJ2-3; D ambiguous. CDR1 SGHRS and CDR2 YFSETQ come from the germline V gene. This CDR3 is 14 amino acids long. V gave up 4 bases and J gave up 2 bases, with 11 bases separating them. The CDR3 DNA reads as TGCGCCAGCAGCCCAAAGGTTACCACAGATACGCAGTATTTT. This codes for CASSPKVTTDTQYF.

For this clonotype: The conserved closing phenylalanine or tryptophan is absent in this CDR3, likely reflecting a read error. The CDR3 coding sequence is TGCGCCAGCAGCTTGGAGGGGTGGGGAGCCAAAAACATTCAGTACCTC. Protein product: CASSLEGWGAKNIQYL. This chain uses TRBV5-1 with TRBJ2-4, with D possibly TRBD1 on 5 matching bases. Germline V lookup: CDR1 SGHRS, CDR2 YFSETQ. V was cut by 0 bases and J by 0 bases, with 10 bases left in between. The CDR3 is 16 residues long.

The rearrangement links TRBV24-1 to TRBJ1-1; D is possibly TRBD1 (5 bases). Trimming pared 0 bases from V and 0 bases from J, leaving 13 bases between. CDR3 length equals 17 residues. Germline values: CDR1 KGHDR, CDR2 SFDVKD. The CDR3 region is CATSDLGDDPMNTEAFF. The CDR3 region has the DNA TGTGCCACCAGTGATTTGGGGGACGATCCCATGAACACTGAAGCTTTCTTT.

The chain joins TRBV7-9 to TRBJ2-5, with D perhaps matching TRBD2 (5 bases). This CDR3 spans 13 amino acids. CDR1 is SEHNR, CDR2 FQNEAQ, per germline (reference sequence). V lost 2 bases to trimming and J lost 2 bases, with 6 bases between them. CDR3 sequence (DNA): TGTGCCAGCAGCTTAAGGAGGCAAGAGACCCAGTACTTC. Translated, it gives CASSLRRQETQYF.

This clonotype has ten or more counts. The chain recombines TRBV11-3 with TRBJ2-3; possible D gene TRBD1, 6 bases. The germline V gene has CDR1 SGHNT and CDR2 YENEEA. CDR3 size: 16 residues. V was cut by 1 base and J by 5 bases, with 16 bases left in between. CDR3 sequence (DNA): TGTGCCAGCAGCTTAGGTGTGGGGGCCTCCAGAGATACGCAGTATTTT. Translated: CASSLGVGASRDTQYF.

The V and J genes are TRBV28 and TRBJ2-7; TRBD1 is a possible D gene (6 bases). The V end lost 6 bases, the J end lost 3 bases, and 15 bases lay between the germline ends. The length of the CDR3 is 14 residues. Germline-derived CDR1 and CDR2 are MDHEN and SYDVKM. The CDR3 nucleotides are TGTGCCAGCAGCTTAGTAGTCAGGGGCTACGAGCAGTACTTC. It is translated as CASSLVVRGYEQYF.

In its sample, this clonotype was seen many times. V and J are TRBV7-2 and TRBJ2-5; D may correspond to TRBD1 or TRBD2 (5 bases each). The V end was cut by 5 bases, the J end by 3 bases, with 13 bases between. The CDR3 length is 14 residues. The V gene's germline CDR1 is SGHTA and CDR2 FQGNSA. This CDR3 reads CASSRPGTKETQYF. The CDR3 DNA reads as TGTGCCAGCAGCCGCCCCGGGACCAAAGAGACCCAGTACTTC.

This clonotype came up many times. V and J are TRBV5-1 and TRBJ1-2; D is uncertain. The V end lost 0 bases, the J end lost 8 bases, and 14 bases lay between the germline ends. Germline-derived CDR1 and CDR2 are SGHRS and YFSETQ. This CDR3 is built from 14 residues. The CDR3 protein is CASSLESSTLGYTF. CDR3 bases: TGCGCCAGCAGCTTGGAGAGTTCCACTCTCGGCTACACCTTC. The entire variable domain, with the rest obtained from reference TRBV5-1 and TRBJ1-2, is as follows: KAGVTQTPRYLIKTRGQQVTLSCSPISGHRSVSWYQQTPGQGLQFLFEYFSETQRNKGNFPGRFSGRQFSNSRSEMNVSTLELGDSALYLCASSLESSTLGYTFGSGTRLTVV.

The chain is built from TRBV29-1 and TRBJ2-5; 8 bases are shared with TRBD1. Germline V lookup: CDR1 SQVTM, CDR2 ANQGSEA. The junction had 10 bases not matched to a gene; V was cut back by 7 bases and J by 6 bases. The CDR3 is 13 amino acids. The CDR3 sequence: CSAPFRGQKTQYF. The CDR3 nucleotides read TGCAGCGCTCCCTTCAGGGGGCAAAAGACCCAGTACTTC.

This clonotype was counted many times. This rearrangement joins TRBV28 to TRBJ2-3, with D maybe TRBD2 (5 bases). This CDR3 is 16 amino acids long. Trimming cost V 6 bases and J 6 bases, with 22 bases left between them. Per germline, CDR1 MDHEN and CDR2 SYDVKM. As DNA, the CDR3 is TGTGCCAGCAGCCCTTTTGGACTCTCCCTCAGGGATACGCAGTATTTT. Translation gives CASSPFGLSLRDTQYF.

The chain employs TRBV7-8 and TRBJ2-3; 9 nucleotides align to TRBD2. The CDR3 is 17 residues long. Trimming at V came to 5 bases and at J to 1 base, leaving 10 bases not matched to a gene. The germline V gene has CDR1 SGHVS and CDR2 FQNEAQ. CDR3: CASSQDPAGGGTDTQYF. In nucleotides, the CDR3 is TGTGCCAGCAGCCAAGATCCAGCGGGGGGCGGCACAGATACGCAGTATTTT.

This clonotype was detected ten times or more. The V gene is TRBV5-1, the J gene TRBJ2-7, with 13 bases that match TRBD2. The CDR3 sequence is 17 residues long. Germline CDR1 and CDR2: SGHRS and YFSETQ. V was pared by 2 bases and J by 2 bases, with 7 bases of the junction left unmatched. The chain's CDR3 is CASSFGLAGVGTYEQYF. CDR3 DNA sequence: TGCGCCAGCAGCTTCGGACTAGCGGGAGTAGGGACCTACGAGCAGTACTTC. The complete variable domain, with remaining parts taken from reference TRBV5-1 and TRBJ2-7, reads KAGVTQTPRYLIKTRGQQVTLSCSPISGHRSVSWYQQTPGQGLQFLFEYFSETQRNKGNFPGRFSGRQFSNSRSEMNVSTLELGDSALYLCASSFGLAGVGTYEQYFGPGTRLTVT.